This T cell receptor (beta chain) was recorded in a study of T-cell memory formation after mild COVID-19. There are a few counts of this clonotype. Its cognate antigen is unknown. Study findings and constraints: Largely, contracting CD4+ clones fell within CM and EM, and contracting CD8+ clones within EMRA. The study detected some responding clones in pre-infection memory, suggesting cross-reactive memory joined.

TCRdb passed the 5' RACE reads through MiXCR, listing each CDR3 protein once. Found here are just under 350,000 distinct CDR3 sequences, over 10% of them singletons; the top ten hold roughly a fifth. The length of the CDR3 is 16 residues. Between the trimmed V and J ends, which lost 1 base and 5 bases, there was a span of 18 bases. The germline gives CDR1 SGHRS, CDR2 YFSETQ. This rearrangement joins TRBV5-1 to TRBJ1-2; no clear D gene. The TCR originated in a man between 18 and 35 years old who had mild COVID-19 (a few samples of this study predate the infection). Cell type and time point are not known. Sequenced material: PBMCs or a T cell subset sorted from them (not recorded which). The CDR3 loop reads CASSLTPTDRTYGYTF. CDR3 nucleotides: TGCGCCAGCAGCTTGACACCAACCGACCGTACATATGGCTACACCTTC.